This TCR beta chain was identified in a study of blood T cell repertoires in COVID-19. As for the study in general: Nucleic acid was either cDNA or gDNA, and it came from T cells, B-cell-depleted T cells, or PBMCs.

Original data processing: Cell counts per sample came from amplifying reference gene primers. Data came from immunoSEQ multiplex PCR; TCRdb stores just in-frame clones and leaves some out. The V and J calls and clone size are taken from that table; D and trimming were inferred from the DNA. The sample has approximately 160,000 clones, about four fifths seen once; the top ten hold more than 3.5%. The CDR3 sequence is 13 residues long. CDR1 LNHDA and CDR2 SQIVND come from the germline V gene (reference sequence). After removal of 6 bases from V and 5 bases from J, the junction contained 1 base not matched to a gene.

This chain links TRBV19 with TRBJ1-4; 9 bases agree with TRBD1. The sequencing sample was made of peripheral blood. This receptor was identified in a woman at least 80 years old with acute or convalescent COVID-19. CDR3 in DNA: TGTGCCAGTAGGGACAGGGGAAATGAAAAACTGTTTTTT. This codes for CASRDRGNEKLFF. The complete variable domain, with remaining parts taken from reference TRBV19 and TRBJ1-4, reads DGGITQSPKYLFRKEGQNVTLSCEQNLNHDAMYWYRQDPGQGLRLIYYSQIVNDFQKGDIAEGYSVSREKKESFPLTVTSAQKNPTAFYLCASRDRGNEKLFFGSGTQLSVL.